The table lists the clone carrying this TCR beta chain with a few counts. What it binds is unknown. Trimming took 5 bases from V and 8 from J, leaving 15 bases between them. The germline V gene encodes CDR1 DFQATT and CDR2 SNEGSKA (reference sequence). The CDR3 runs 12 residues. The data are from a study of vaccination and CD4 T cells after COVID-19. Across the whole study: Blood was drawn a median around 73 days post second dose, range 14 to 241. Stimulation of cells relied on overlapping spike peptides derived from SARS-CoV-2, HCoV-NL63, HCoV-OC43 and HCoV-229E.

The study sequenced cultured CD4+ T cell DNA using the Oncomine TCR Beta short-read assay. MiXCR was run by TCRdb on the PCR reads, yielding one entry per CDR3 protein. The sample has approximately 21,000 distinct CDR3 sequences, less than 55% seen once. Treatment described: roughly nine-day PBMC culture with coronavirus spike peptide pools or control peptides (ViraFEST assay). Study-wide results and caveats: Apart from involving relatively few convalescent patients, the work omitted early post-infection timepoints.

V is TRBV20-1 and J is TRBJ1-2; D may be TRBD1 (5 bases). Sequenced material: cultured CD4+ T cells from blood. This TCR derives from a human donor with COVID-19. CDR3 amino acids: CSAWGKLGGYTF. The CDR3 DNA reads TGCAGTGCTTGGGGCAAGTTAGGAGGCTACACCTTC.